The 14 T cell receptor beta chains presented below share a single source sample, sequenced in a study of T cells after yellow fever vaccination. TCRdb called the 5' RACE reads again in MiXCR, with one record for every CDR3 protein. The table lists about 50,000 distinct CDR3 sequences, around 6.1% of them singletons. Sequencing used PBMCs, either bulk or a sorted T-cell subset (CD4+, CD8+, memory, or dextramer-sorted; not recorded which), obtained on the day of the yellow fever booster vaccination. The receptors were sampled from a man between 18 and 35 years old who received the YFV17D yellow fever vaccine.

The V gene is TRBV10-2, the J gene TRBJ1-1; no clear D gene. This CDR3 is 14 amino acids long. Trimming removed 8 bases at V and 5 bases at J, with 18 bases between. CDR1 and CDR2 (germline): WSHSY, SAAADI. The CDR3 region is CASVLGGPGTEAFF. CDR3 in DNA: TGCGCCAGCGTTCTCGGAGGCCCGGGAACTGAAGCTTTCTTT.

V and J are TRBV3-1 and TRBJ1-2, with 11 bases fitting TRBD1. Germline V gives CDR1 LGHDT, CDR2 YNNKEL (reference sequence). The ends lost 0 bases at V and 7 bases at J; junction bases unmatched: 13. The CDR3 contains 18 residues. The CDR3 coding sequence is TGTGCCAGCAGCCAAGAGTATGATGGAAGGACAGGGGGCTCTGGCTACACCTTC. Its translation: CASSQEYDGRTGGSGYTF.

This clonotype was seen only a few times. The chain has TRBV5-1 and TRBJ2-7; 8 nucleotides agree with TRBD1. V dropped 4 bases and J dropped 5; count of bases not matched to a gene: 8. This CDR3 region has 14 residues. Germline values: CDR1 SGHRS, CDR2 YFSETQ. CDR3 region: CASSLGTGSHEQYF. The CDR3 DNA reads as TGCGCCAGCAGCCTCGGGACAGGTTCCCACGAGCAGTACTTC.

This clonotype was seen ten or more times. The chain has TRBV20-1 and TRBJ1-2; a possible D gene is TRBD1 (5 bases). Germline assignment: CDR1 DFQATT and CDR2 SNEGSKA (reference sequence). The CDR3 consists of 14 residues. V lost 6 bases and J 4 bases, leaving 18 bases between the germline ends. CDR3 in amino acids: CSAEAHGAGYGYTF. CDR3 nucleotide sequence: TGCAGTGCGGAGGCGCACGGGGCGGGCTATGGCTACACCTTC.

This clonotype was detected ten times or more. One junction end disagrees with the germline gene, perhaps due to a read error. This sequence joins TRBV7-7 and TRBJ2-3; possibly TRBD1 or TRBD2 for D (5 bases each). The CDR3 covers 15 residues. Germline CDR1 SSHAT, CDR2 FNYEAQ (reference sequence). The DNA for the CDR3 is TGTGCTAGCAGCCGAGCTTCAGGGAGAACAGATACGCAGTATTTT. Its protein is CASSRASGRTDTQYF.

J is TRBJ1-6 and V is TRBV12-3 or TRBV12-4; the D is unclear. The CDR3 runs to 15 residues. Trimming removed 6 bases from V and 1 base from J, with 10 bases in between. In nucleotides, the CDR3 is TGTGCCAGCAGGTTGAGTACGTCCTATAATTCACCCCTCCACTTT. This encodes CASRLSTSYNSPLHF.

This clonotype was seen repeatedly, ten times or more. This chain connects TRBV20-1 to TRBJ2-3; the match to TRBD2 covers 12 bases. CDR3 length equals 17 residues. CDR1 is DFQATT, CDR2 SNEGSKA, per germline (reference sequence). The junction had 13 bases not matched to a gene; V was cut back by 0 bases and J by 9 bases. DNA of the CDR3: TGCAGTGCTAGAGATCCGAGACTAGCGGGGGCGCGTCGGACGCAGTATTTT. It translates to CSARDPRLAGARRTQYF.

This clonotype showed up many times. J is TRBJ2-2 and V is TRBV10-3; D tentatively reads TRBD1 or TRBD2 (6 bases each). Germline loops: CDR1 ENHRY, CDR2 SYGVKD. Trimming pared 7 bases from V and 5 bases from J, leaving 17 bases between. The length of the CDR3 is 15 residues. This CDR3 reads CAIKGGWDNTGELFF. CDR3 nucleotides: TGTGCCATCAAGGGGGGCTGGGACAATACCGGGGAGCTGTTTTTT.

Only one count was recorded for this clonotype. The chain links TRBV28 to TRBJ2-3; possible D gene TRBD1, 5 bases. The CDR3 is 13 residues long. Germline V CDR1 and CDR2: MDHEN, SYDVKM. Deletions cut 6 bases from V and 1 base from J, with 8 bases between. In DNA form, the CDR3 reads TGTGCCAGCAGCAGGGATGGCACAGATACGCAGTATTTT. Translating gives CASSRDGTDTQYF.

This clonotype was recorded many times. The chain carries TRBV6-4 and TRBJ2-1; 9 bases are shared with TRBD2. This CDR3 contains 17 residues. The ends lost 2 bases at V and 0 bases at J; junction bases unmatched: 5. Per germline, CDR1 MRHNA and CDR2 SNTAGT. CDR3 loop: CASSDRLAGSSYNEQFF. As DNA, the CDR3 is TGTGCCAGCAGTGACCGGCTAGCGGGGAGCTCCTACAATGAGCAGTTCTTC.

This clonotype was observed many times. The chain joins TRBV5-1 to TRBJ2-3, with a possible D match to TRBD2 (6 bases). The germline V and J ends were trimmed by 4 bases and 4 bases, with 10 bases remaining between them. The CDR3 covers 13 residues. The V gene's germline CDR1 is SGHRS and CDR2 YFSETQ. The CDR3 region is CASSPRRADTQYF. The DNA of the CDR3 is TGCGCCAGCAGCCCCCGGAGGGCAGATACGCAGTATTTT.

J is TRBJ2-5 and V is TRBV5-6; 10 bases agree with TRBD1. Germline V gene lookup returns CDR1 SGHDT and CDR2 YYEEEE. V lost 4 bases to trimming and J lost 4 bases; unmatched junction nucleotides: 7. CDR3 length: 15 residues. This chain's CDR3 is CASSAGQGGRETQYF. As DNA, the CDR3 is TGTGCCAGCAGCGCCGGACAGGGGGGACGAGAGACCCAGTACTTC.

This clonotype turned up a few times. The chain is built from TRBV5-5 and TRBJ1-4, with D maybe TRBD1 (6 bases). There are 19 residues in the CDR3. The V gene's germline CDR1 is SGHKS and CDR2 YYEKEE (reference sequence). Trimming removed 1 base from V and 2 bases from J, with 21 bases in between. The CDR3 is CASSLSGGALSVTNEKLFF. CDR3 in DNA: TGTGCCAGCAGCTTGTCCGGGGGCGCCTTGTCCGTCACTAATGAAAAACTGTTTTTT.

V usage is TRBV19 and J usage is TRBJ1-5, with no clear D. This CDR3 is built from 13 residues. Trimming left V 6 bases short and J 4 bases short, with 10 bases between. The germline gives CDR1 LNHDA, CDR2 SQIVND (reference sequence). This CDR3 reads CASSPTANQPQHF. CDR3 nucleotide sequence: TGTGCCAGTAGCCCGACCGCGAATCAGCCCCAGCATTTT.